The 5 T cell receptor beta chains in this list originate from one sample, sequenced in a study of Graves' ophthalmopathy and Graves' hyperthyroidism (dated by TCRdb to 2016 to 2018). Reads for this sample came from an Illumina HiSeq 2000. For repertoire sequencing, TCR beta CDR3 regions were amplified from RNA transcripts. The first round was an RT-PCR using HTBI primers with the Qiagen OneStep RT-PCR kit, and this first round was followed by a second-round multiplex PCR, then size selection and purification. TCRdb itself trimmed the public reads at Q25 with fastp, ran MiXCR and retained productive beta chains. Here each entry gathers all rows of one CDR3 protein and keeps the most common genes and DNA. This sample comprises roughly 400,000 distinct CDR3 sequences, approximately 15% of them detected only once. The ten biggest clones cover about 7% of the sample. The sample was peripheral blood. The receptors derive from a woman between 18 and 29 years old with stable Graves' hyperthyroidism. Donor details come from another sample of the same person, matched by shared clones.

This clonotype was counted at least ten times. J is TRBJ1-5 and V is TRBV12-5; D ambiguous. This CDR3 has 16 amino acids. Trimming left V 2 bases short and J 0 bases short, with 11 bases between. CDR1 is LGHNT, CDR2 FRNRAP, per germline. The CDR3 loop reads CASGLSIGPSNQPQHF. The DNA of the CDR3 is TGTGCTAGTGGTTTGAGCATAGGGCCTAGCAATCAGCCCCAGCATTTT.

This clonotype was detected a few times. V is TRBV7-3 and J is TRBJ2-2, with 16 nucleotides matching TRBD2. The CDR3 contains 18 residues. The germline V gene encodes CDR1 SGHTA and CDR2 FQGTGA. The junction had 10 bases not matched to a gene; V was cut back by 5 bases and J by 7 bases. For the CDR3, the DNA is TGTGCCAGCAGCCCGGGACTAGCGGGGGGGGAAAGCGACGGGGAGCTGTTTTTT. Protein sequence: CASSPGLAGGESDGELFF.

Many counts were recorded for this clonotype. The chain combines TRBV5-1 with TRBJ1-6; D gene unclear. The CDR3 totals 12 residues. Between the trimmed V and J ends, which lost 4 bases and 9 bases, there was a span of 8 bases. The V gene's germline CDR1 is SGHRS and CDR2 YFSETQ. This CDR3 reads CASSKEGSPLHF. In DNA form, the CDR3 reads TGCGCCAGCAGCAAAGAGGGTTCACCCCTCCACTTT.

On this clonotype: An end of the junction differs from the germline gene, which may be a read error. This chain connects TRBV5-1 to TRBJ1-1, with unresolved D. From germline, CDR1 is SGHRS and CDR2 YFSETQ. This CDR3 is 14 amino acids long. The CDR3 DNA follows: TGCGCCAGCAGCTTGGTCTGGGAGAACACTGAAGCTTGCTTT. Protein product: CASSLVWENTEACF.

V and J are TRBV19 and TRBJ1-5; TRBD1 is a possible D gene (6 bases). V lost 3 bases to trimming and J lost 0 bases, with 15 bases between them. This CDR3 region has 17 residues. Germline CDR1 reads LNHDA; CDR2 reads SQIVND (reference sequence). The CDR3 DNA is TGTGCCAGTAGTATTTCATGGACAGCTAGTAGCAATCAGCCCCAGCATTTT. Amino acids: CASSISWTASSNQPQHF.